This TCR beta chain stems from a study of PD-L1 blockade in urothelial cancer. Study-wide background: Atezolizumab, begun by patients in about 2014, was given at 1,200 mg intravenously every 3 weeks.

This clone was recorded only once. Measured with immunoSEQ multiplex PCR; TCRdb has only the in-frame clones, and not every one. The sample carries 40,000 to 55,000 clones, roughly 84% recorded once. The germline CDR1 and CDR2 sequences are LGHNA and YSLEER. The CDR3 loop spans 17 amino acids. After removal of 1 base from V and 2 bases from J, the junction contained 9 bases not matched to a gene. The chain combines TRBV4-3 with TRBJ1-1; 8 bases are a match to TRBD1. The source is a man aged 35 to 55 with urothelial cancer. Sequencing used PBMCs, obtained around atezolizumab (anti-PD-L1) treatment. CDR3 bases: TGCGCCAGCAGCCAAGGGGGACAGGCCCGGGTTAACACTGAAGCTTTCTTT. Its protein is CASSQGGQARVNTEAFF.